This TCR beta chain was recorded in a study of shared clonotypes between healthy human individuals. Trimming took 3 bases from V and 0 from J; bases not matched to a gene: 2. Germline CDR1 SGHVS, CDR2 FQNEAQ. The CDR3 covers 14 residues. On this clone: This may come from a read error, since a much larger clone is one base off.

The authors split each subset's genomic DNA evenly across several immunoSEQ plates. Sequenced by immunoSEQ multiplex PCR; TCRdb stores in-frame clones only, minus some. The data hold about 1.1 million clones, with 77% observed a single time. This chain links TRBV7-8 with TRBJ2-7; TRBD1 matches at 7 bases. The sample taken for sequencing was memory CD4+ T cells from PBMCs. The subset was: CD45RA-negative fraction. This TCR derives from a man younger than 35 in good health. Some clones in this sample may be carry-over from other donors' samples. DNA of the CDR3: TGTGCCAGCAGCTTCCGGGACAGCTCCTACGAGCAGTACTTC. Translating gives CASSFRDSSYEQYF.